A single sample is the source of the 22 T cell receptor beta chains below, sequenced in a study of early T cells in non-severe SARS-CoV-2 infection. TCRdb processed the 5' RACE reads anew with MiXCR; each CDR3 protein has one entry. The sample carries tens of thousands of distinct CDR3 sequences, 10% to 12% recorded once. The sequencing here drew on whole blood, taken at baseline. All receptors come from an adult who was a healthcare worker with PCR-confirmed SARS-CoV-2 infection or an uninfected control (not recorded which).

There are a few counts of this clonotype. V and J are TRBV11-2 and TRBJ2-3; unclear D gene. Trimming pared 1 base from V and 2 bases from J, leaving 4 bases between. The CDR3 runs to 13 residues. Germline CDR1 SGHAT, CDR2 FQNNGV. For the CDR3, the DNA is TGTGCCAGCAGCTTAGCCCTCACAGATACGCAGTATTTT. It translates to CASSLALTDTQYF.

This clonotype appeared a few times. This chain connects TRBV29-1 to TRBJ1-3; a weak D match, TRBD1 (6 bases). V dropped 5 bases and J dropped 7 bases, with 15 bases sitting between them. In germline, CDR1 is SQVTM, CDR2 ANQGSEA. CDR3 length: 13 amino acids. CDR3 coding DNA: TGCAGCGTTTTACGGGACACAGGGAACACCATATATTTT. Encoded protein: CSVLRDTGNTIYF.

In its sample, this clonotype was seen a few times. This chain connects TRBV5-1 to TRBJ1-1, with D possibly being TRBD1 (6 bases). The CDR3 loop spans 14 amino acids. Germline V gene lookup returns CDR1 SGHRS and CDR2 YFSETQ. V lost 2 bases, J lost 4 bases, and 12 bases lay in between. CDR3 bases: TGCGCCAGCAGCTTACAACAGGGCTCCACTGAAGCTTTCTTT. Protein: CASSLQQGSTEAFF.

The chain uses TRBV2 and TRBJ2-5; D is undetermined. Trimming removed 4 bases at V and 3 bases at J, with 9 bases between. The CDR3 consists of 13 residues. Germline V gene lookup returns CDR1 SNHLY and CDR2 FYNNEI. The CDR3 DNA reads as TGTGCCAGCAGTGGACCGAGGAAAGAGACCCAGTACTTC. It yields the protein CASSGPRKETQYF.

This clonotype was seen a few times. This sequence joins TRBV5-4 and TRBJ2-6; no definite D call. The CDR3 runs 14 residues. Deletions cut 6 bases from V and 8 bases from J, with 15 bases between. CDR1 and CDR2 from the germline V gene are SGHNT and YYREEE (reference sequence). CDR3: CASTPETVTNVLTF. CDR3 sequence (DNA): TGTGCCAGCACCCCCGAAACAGTTACCAACGTCCTGACTTTC.

The chain is built from TRBV10-1 and TRBJ2-3, with a weak D call TRBD2 (6 bases). V lost 6 bases to trimming and J lost 7 bases, with 17 bases between them. From germline, CDR1 is WNHNN and CDR2 SYGVQD (reference sequence). The CDR3 is made up of 14 amino acids. The CDR3 DNA sequence: TGCGCCAGCAGCCCCGGGGGAGCCCCCAATACGCAGTATTTT. It specifies CASSPGGAPNTQYF.

The chain employs TRBV20-1 and TRBJ2-7; 9 bases are a match to TRBD2. V was clipped by 5 bases and J by 3 bases; unmatched bases: 5. The germline gives CDR1 DFQATT, CDR2 SNEGSKA (reference sequence). The CDR3 runs 13 residues. CDR3 region: CSAPGLARYEQYF. In DNA, the CDR3 is TGCAGTGCTCCGGGACTAGCACGCTACGAGCAGTACTTC.

The chain has TRBV7-9 and TRBJ1-4; TRBD1 might be the D (5 bases). CDR3 length equals 15 residues. The germline V gene has CDR1 SEHNR and CDR2 FQNEAQ (reference sequence). Trimming cost V 5 bases and J 4 bases, with 14 bases left between them. CDR3 bases: TGTGCCAGCAGCCCATTGGGGCAGAATAATGAAAAACTGTTTTTT. Translating gives CASSPLGQNNEKLFF.

This clonotype was seen a handful of times. The chain employs TRBV12-3 or TRBV12-4 and TRBJ1-5; the D is unclear. The CDR3 sequence is 15 residues long. V gave up 5 bases and J gave up 2 bases, with 13 bases separating them. The CDR3, as DNA: TGTGCCAGCAGTGTCCACGGCTTAGGCAATCAGCCCCAGCATTTT. Encoded protein: CASSVHGLGNQPQHF.

This clonotype was observed at least ten times. The chain carries TRBV19 and TRBJ2-7, with 8 bases aligning to TRBD1. V lost 6 bases and J lost 0; bases outside the gene matches: 7. The CDR3 loop spans 15 amino acids. The germline V gene has CDR1 LNHDA and CDR2 SQIVND (reference sequence). The CDR3 DNA sequence: TGTGCCAGTAGCCAGACAGGGGTTGACTCCTACGAGCAGTACTTC. Its protein product is CASSQTGVDSYEQYF.

This clonotype has ten or more counts. V is TRBV5-1 and J is TRBJ2-7; D might be TRBD2 (6 bases). Looked up from germline, CDR1 is SGHRS and CDR2 is YFSETQ. V was cut by 4 bases and J by 5 bases, with 16 bases left in between. The CDR3 covers 14 residues. The CDR3 DNA sequence: TGCGCCAGCAGCCACCTCCGGGGGACGGACGAGCAGTACTTC. This codes for CASSHLRGTDEQYF. Full variable domain (remainder filled in from reference TRBV5-1 and TRBJ2-7): KAGVTQTPRYLIKTRGQQVTLSCSPISGHRSVSWYQQTPGQGLQFLFEYFSETQRNKGNFPGRFSGRQFSNSRSEMNVSTLELGDSALYLCASSHLRGTDEQYFGPGTRLTVT.

V usage is TRBV20-1 and J usage is TRBJ2-1, with a tentative D call TRBD2 (5 bases). The CDR3 consists of 15 residues. The V end was cut by 0 bases, the J end by 5 bases, with 14 bases between. Germline CDR1 and CDR2: DFQATT and SNEGSKA (reference sequence). Written as DNA, the CDR3 is TGCAGTGCTAGAGATGTCCGGGGTTACAACAATGAGCAGTTCTTC. This translates into CSARDVRGYNNEQFF.

In its sample, this clonotype was seen many times. V is TRBV9 and J is TRBJ1-4; D call uncertain. There are 15 residues in the CDR3. The germline V gene encodes CDR1 SGDLS and CDR2 YYNGEE. With 0 bases removed from V and 5 bases from J, the gap between germline ends came to 11 bases. CDR3 protein: CASSVEAGTNEKLFF. The CDR3 nucleotides are TGTGCCAGCAGCGTAGAAGCAGGAACAAATGAAAAACTGTTTTTT.

This clonotype has a count of ten or more. V and J are TRBV11-2 and TRBJ2-3, with TRBD1 as a possible D gene (5 bases). V lost 4 bases and J lost 7, with 9 bases in between. The CDR3 is 12 residues long. CDR1 and CDR2 (germline): SGHAT, FQNNGV. In DNA, the CDR3 is TGTGCCAGCAGCTCCGACAGTAATACGCAGTATTTT. It yields the protein CASSSDSNTQYF.

V usage is TRBV12-3 or TRBV12-4 and J usage is TRBJ2-4; TRBD2 matches 15 bases. The CDR3 is made up of 16 amino acids. V lost 4 bases and J lost 8; bases outside the gene matches: 6. The CDR3 is CASSSRTSGGADIQYF. DNA for the CDR3: TGTGCCAGCAGTTCCCGGACTAGCGGGGGGGCCGACATTCAGTACTTC.

The J gene is TRBJ2-7, the V gene TRBV7-9, with D maybe TRBD1 (5 bases). Germline assignment: CDR1 SEHNR and CDR2 FQNEAQ (reference sequence). Trimming cost V 3 bases and J 8 bases, with 8 bases left between them. The CDR3 is 11 residues long. DNA of the CDR3: TGTGCCAGCAGCTTGGACAACCAGCAGTACTTC. This encodes CASSLDNQQYF.

The chain is built from TRBV13 and TRBJ2-7; 8 bases line up with TRBD1. J gave up 3 bases and V 5 bases, and 6 bases lay outside the gene matches. Germline CDR1 reads PRHDT; CDR2 reads FYEKMQ (reference sequence). CDR3 size: 14 residues. CDR3 sequence (DNA): TGTGCCAGCAGCCCCGGACAGGGAGACTACGAGCAGTACTTC. This translates into CASSPGQGDYEQYF.

This chain joins TRBV20-1 and TRBJ2-7; D is perhaps TRBD2 (5 bases). CDR3 size: 13 residues. The germline gives CDR1 DFQATT, CDR2 SNEGSKA (reference sequence). The V and J ends lost 5 bases and 0 bases respectively, with 11 bases between them. The CDR3 DNA is TGCAGTGCTGGACTTTCAGCCTCCTACGAGCAGTACTTC. Encoded protein: CSAGLSASYEQYF.

This clonotype has at least ten counts. The chain combines TRBV11-2 with TRBJ1-5, with a possible D match to TRBD1 (5 bases). There are 13 residues in the CDR3. CDR1 and CDR2 (germline): SGHAT, FQNNGV. Trimming took off 5 bases at V and 3 bases at J, with 8 bases between the two ends. CDR3 region: CASSPGPNQPQHF. For the CDR3, the DNA is TGTGCCAGCAGCCCAGGGCCCAATCAGCCCCAGCATTTT. Full variable domain (rest looked up from reference TRBV11-2 and TRBJ1-5): EAGVAQSPRYKIIEKRQSVAFWCNPISGHATLYWYQQILGQGPKLLIQFQNNGVVDDSQLPKDRFSAERLKGVDSTLKIQPAKLEDSAVYLCASSPGPNQPQHFGDGTRLSIL.

The chain couples TRBV6-5 to TRBJ1-3; perhaps TRBD1 as D (5 bases). The V gene's germline CDR1 is MNHEY and CDR2 SVGAGI. Trimming removed 6 bases at V and 6 bases at J, with 33 bases between. The CDR3 is 20 amino acids. The CDR3 reads CASSPPTAVAGFSGENTIYF. The CDR3 nucleotides are TGTGCCAGCAGCCCCCCCACGGCGGTTGCAGGGTTCTCCGGCGAAAACACCATATATTTT.

Ten or more counts support this clonotype. The V call is TRBV2, the J call TRBJ2-3; 9 bases fit TRBD2. Germline V gene lookup returns CDR1 SNHLY and CDR2 FYNNEI. V was pared by 3 bases and J by 0 bases, with 4 bases of the junction left unmatched. The CDR3 loop spans 16 amino acids. The CDR3 protein is CASSDRTSESTDTQYF. CDR3 nucleotides: TGTGCCAGCAGTGACCGGACTAGCGAAAGCACAGATACGCAGTATTTT.

The chain is built from TRBV4-3 and TRBJ2-7, with a tentative D call TRBD1 (5 bases). Trimming left V 1 base short and J 0 bases short, with 10 bases between. The CDR3 length is 15 residues. Looked up from germline, CDR1 is LGHNA and CDR2 is YSLEER. CDR3 region: CASSQVPGPSYEQYF. CDR3 nucleotides: TGCGCCAGCAGCCAAGTCCCAGGGCCCTCCTACGAGCAGTACTTC.